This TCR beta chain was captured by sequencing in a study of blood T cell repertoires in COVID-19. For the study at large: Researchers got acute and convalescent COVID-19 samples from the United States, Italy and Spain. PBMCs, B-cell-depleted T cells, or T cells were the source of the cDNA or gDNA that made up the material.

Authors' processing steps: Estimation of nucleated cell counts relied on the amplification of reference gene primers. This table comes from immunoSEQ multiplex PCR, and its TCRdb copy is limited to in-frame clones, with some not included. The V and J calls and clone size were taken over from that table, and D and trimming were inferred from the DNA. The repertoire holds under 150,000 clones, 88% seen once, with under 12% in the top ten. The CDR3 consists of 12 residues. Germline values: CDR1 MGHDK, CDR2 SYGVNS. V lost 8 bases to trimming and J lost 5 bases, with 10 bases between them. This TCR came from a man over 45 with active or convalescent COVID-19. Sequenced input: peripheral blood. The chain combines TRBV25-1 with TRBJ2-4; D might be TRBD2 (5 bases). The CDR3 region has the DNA TGTGCCAGCGGACTGAGCGAAAACATTCAGTACTTC. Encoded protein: CASGLSENIQYF.